This T cell receptor beta chain comes out of a study of OX40 agonist ivuxolimab in advanced cancers. In the study overall: Ivuxolimab was an agonistic, fully human IgG2 monoclonal antibody directed against OX40 (CD134), a costimulatory receptor. Intravenous ivuxolimab was administered to patients every 2 weeks at six dose levels: 0.01, 0.1, 0.3, 1.5, 3 and 10 mg/kg. Of the approximately 50 patients in dose escalation, some 20 had hepatocellular carcinoma, around 15 had melanoma, 9 had renal cell carcinoma and 9 had head and neck cancer. The dose-escalation cohort was 82.7% male with a mean age of approximately 60 years, ranging from roughly 23 to 90. Patients were allowed to have had prior anti-PD-1, anti-PD-L1 or anti-CTLA-4 therapy, and approximately 40% of the dose-escalation patients had been treated with checkpoint inhibitors. Partial responses occurred in three dose-escalation patients, of whom one had hepatocellular carcinoma and two had cutaneous melanoma. The purpose of peripheral TCRbeta sequencing was to test whether ivuxolimab changed TCR sequence diversity and led to clonal T-cell expansion. The paper describes the monotherapy dose-escalation part (N = 52 patients) of the phase I trial of ivuxolimab. Overall study outcomes, separate from this receptor: Low levels of normalized T-cell clonal expansion were also seen in some nonresponding patients. In the 0.1-3.0 mg/kg groups, partial responders had among the lowest normalized peripheral clonal expansion, particularly in CD8+ T cells. At doses of 0.1 to 3.0 mg/kg, clonal expansion of both CD4+ and CD8+ T cells in blood was seen between baseline and week 6. Which antigens the clonally expanded peripheral T cells were specific for was not determined. After ivuxolimab, expanded clones were on average more numerous among CD8+ T cells than among CD4+ T cells.

Germline trimming amounts to 5 bases on V and 3 bases on J, with 10 as the count of junction bases outside the gene matches. CDR1 and CDR2, looked up from the germline V gene (reference sequence), are MNHNY and SVGAGI. There are 15 amino acids in the CDR3, from cysteine to phenylalanine inclusive. The read is trimmed to its CDR3 DNA, 45 bases read in frame from base 1. Details on this clone: Its antigen is still unknown. There are no base qualities to consult, and no much larger clone falls within one base.

The trial excluded patients who had a history of autoimmune disease or who were on systemic immunosuppression. Peripheral blood for TCR sequencing was collected from all dose cohorts at baseline, on cycle 4 day 1, and on cycle 7 day 1. Samples were obtained from an open-label, multicenter, first-in-human phase I dose-escalation trial of ivuxolimab. Adults with locally advanced or metastatic melanoma, renal cell carcinoma, hepatocellular carcinoma or head and neck squamous cell carcinoma were enrolled in the trial. CD4+ and CD8+ T cells were sorted separately from peripheral blood before TCR sequencing. To sequence the TCRbeta CDR3 region, genomic DNA was isolated from the sorted cells. The immunoSEQ Assay was used for sequencing of TCRbeta CDR3 regions. TCRdb's version of the immuneACCESS table is confined to in-frame rearrangements and falls short of the full clone set. An unresolved V gene accounts for under half of the shortfall where checked; the remainder is of unknown origin. The sample profile shows 15,000 or so clones; over 75% of them were found once. Jointly, the top ten make up roughly 25% of the sample.

The sample consisted of CD4+ or CD8+ T cells sorted from blood, taken in a trial of the OX40 agonist ivuxolimab. This chain joins TRBV6-6 to TRBJ2-7; 7 central bases correspond to TRBD2. The TCR originated in an adult with an advanced solid tumor such as melanoma, head and neck, liver or kidney cancer. The CDR3 reads CASSPLTSLSYEQYF. The bases read TGTGCCAGCAGTCCTTTGACTAGCTTAAGCTACGAGCAGTACTTC.